Listed below are T cell receptor beta chains from one sample, sequenced in a study of T cells after yellow fever vaccination. One entry per CDR3 protein results from TCRdb running MiXCR on the 5' RACE reads. The table lists about 260,000 distinct CDR3 sequences, about 5.2% of them singletons. The sample here was CD4+ T cells sorted from PBMCs, taken on the day of the yellow fever booster vaccination. These receptors were obtained from a man aged 18-30 years who received the YFV17D yellow fever vaccine. CDR3s include the opening cysteine and the closing phenylalanine or tryptophan. The D gene is left open where the match is weak. Clone size appears in some rows only: once, few, many, or a class for an expanded clone.

V: TRBV25-1; J: TRBJ1-1; size: -; D: -; DNA: TGTGCCACCCGATTGGGGAGGGACAAAGCTTTCTTT; CDR3: CATRLGRDKAFF
V: TRBV11-2; J: TRBJ1-2; size: many; D: -; DNA: TGTGCCAGCAGCTTAGAGGAGGGAAGCGGCTACACCTTC; CDR3: CASSLEEGSGYTF
V: TRBV5-6; J: TRBJ1-5; size: few; D: -; DNA: TGTGCCAGCAGCGGATGGCAGGGGAGACAGCCCCAGCATTTT; CDR3: CASSGWQGRQPQHF
V: TRBV6-6; J: TRBJ2-7; size: few; D: TRBD1; DNA: TGTGCCAGCAGTTACGACAGGGGGCAACGCGAGCAGTACTTC; CDR3: CASSYDRGQREQYF
V: TRBV12-3/TRBV12-4; J: TRBJ1-2; size: -; D: -; DNA: TGTGCCAGCGGGAGATCGGTAGCTAACTATGGCTACACCTTC; CDR3: CASGRSVANYGYTF
V: TRBV5-1; J: TRBJ1-2; size: -; D: -; DNA: TGCGCCAGCAGCTTCGACCCCGAAAGTTCCCACTATGGCTACACCTTC; CDR3: CASSFDPESSHYGYTF
V: TRBV12-3/TRBV12-4; J: TRBJ1-3; size: -; D: TRBD1; DNA: TGTGCCAGCAGGCGCGGACAGGGGGCAATGGCTGGAAACACCATATATTTT; CDR3: CASRRGQGAMAGNTIYF
V: TRBV7-2; J: TRBJ2-4; size: many; D: -; DNA: TGTGCCAGCAGCTTAAGCCAGGGCGGAAACATTCAGTACTTC; CDR3: CASSLSQGGNIQYF
V: TRBV20-1; J: TRBJ1-1; size: -; D: -; DNA: TGCAGTGCTAGAGGGAGGGAAACCAACACTGAAGCTTTCTTT; CDR3: CSARGRETNTEAFF
V: TRBV5-4; J: TRBJ1-1; size: -; D: TRBD1; DNA: TGTGCCAGCAGCTCGAAAGTAACAGGGGACACTGAAGCTTTCTTT; CDR3: CASSSKVTGDTEAFF
V: TRBV7-9; J: TRBJ1-1; size: few; D: -; DNA: TGTGCCAGCAGCTTAACAACAGGGCTTGAAGCTTTCTTT; CDR3: CASSLTTGLEAFF
V: TRBV3-1; J: TRBJ2-1; size: many; D: -; DNA: TGTGCCAGCAGCCGCTCCGGGAAGAACAATGAGCAGTTCTTC; CDR3: CASSRSGKNNEQFF
V: TRBV3-1; J: TRBJ1-1; size: many; D: TRBD1; DNA: TGTGCCAGCAGCCGAAACGAACAAGACAGGGGTGGTGAAGCTTTCTTT; CDR3: CASSRNEQDRGGEAFF
V: TRBV7-2; J: TRBJ1-6; size: few; D: TRBD1; DNA: TGTGCCAGCAGGAATACAGGGGGCGCCGATAATTCACCCCTCCACTTT; CDR3: CASRNTGGADNSPLHF
V: TRBV20-1; J: TRBJ2-3; size: few; D: -; DNA: TGCAGTGCTAGAGGGACCACAGATACGCAGTATTTT; CDR3: CSARGTTDTQYF
V: TRBV5-1; J: TRBJ1-3; size: few; D: -; DNA: TGCGCCAGCAGCTTGGGCCTGGGGGGGGCTTCTGGAAACACCATATATTTT; CDR3: CASSLGLGGASGNTIYF
V: TRBV5-6; J: TRBJ2-1; size: few; D: -; DNA: TGTGCCAGCAGACTACTAGGGTCGCAGTTCTTC; CDR3: CASRLLGSQFF
V: TRBV12-3/TRBV12-4; J: TRBJ1-1; size: many; D: -; DNA: TGTGCCAGCACCCTCTTTGAAGCTTTCTTT; CDR3: CASTLFEAFF
V: TRBV12-3/TRBV12-4; J: TRBJ2-2; size: few; D: -; DNA: TGTGCCAGCACAACCCAGATCGACGGGGAGCTGTTTTTT; CDR3: CASTTQIDGELFF
V: TRBV7-2; J: TRBJ1-1; size: many; D: TRBD1; DNA: TGTGCCACCTACAGGGGCATGAACACTGAAGCTTTCTTT; CDR3: CATYRGMNTEAFF
V: TRBV7-2; J: TRBJ1-2; size: many; D: TRBD1; DNA: TGTGCCAGCAGCCAGGCAGGGGGCAATGGCTACACCTTC; CDR3: CASSQAGGNGYTF
V: TRBV19; J: TRBJ2-1; size: few; D: -; DNA: TGTGCCAGTAGTATCGAGTGGGGAAATGTCTACAATGAGCAGTTCTTC; CDR3: CASSIEWGNVYNEQFF
V: TRBV6-2/TRBV6-3; J: TRBJ1-1; size: -; D: TRBD1; DNA: TGTGCCAGCAGTTACCCCGGACAGGGAGAGTTGACTGAAGCTTTCTTT; CDR3: CASSYPGQGELTEAFF
V: TRBV5-4; J: TRBJ2-1; size: -; D: -; DNA: TGTGCCAGCAGGAAAGGGGGGAATGAGCAGTTCTTC; CDR3: CASRKGGNEQFF
V: TRBV6-2/TRBV6-3; J: TRBJ1-2; size: -; D: -; DNA: TGTGCCAGCAGATCCGGGATCTACTATGGCTACACCTTC; CDR3: CASRSGIYYGYTF
V: TRBV7-2; J: TRBJ1-1; size: many; D: -; DNA: TGTGCCAGCAGCTTAAGGGGCCGGACTGAAGCTTTCTTT; CDR3: CASSLRGRTEAFF
V: TRBV5-5; J: TRBJ1-3; size: -; D: -; DNA: TGTGCCAGCAGCCCCGACGGCAACTCTGGAAACACCATATATTTT; CDR3: CASSPDGNSGNTIYF
V: TRBV6-5; J: TRBJ1-3; size: -; D: -; DNA: TGTGCCAGCAGTTACCAACTTCCCGGGCGGACTGCCGGAAACACCATATATTTT; CDR3: CASSYQLPGRTAGNTIYF
V: TRBV7-6; J: TRBJ2-1; size: -; D: TRBD2; DNA: TGTGCCAGCAGACAAAACCAGCGGGGGGCCTACAATGAGCAGTTCTTC; CDR3: CASRQNQRGAYNEQFF
V: TRBV4-2; J: TRBJ2-7; size: few; D: -; DNA: TGTGCCAGCAGCCCAAGGACCGTCGGTTACGAGCAGTACTTC; CDR3: CASSPRTVGYEQYF
V: TRBV2; J: TRBJ2-5; size: -; D: TRBD2; DNA: TGTGCCAGTCCGGGACTAGTTTCAGAGACCCAGTACTTC; CDR3: CASPGLVSETQYF
V: TRBV12-3/TRBV12-4; J: TRBJ2-2; size: -; D: -; DNA: TGTGCCAGCAGCCAACTAGTTGTGGGCACCGGGGAGCTGTTTTTT; CDR3: CASSQLVVGTGELFF
V: TRBV14; J: TRBJ1-1; size: -; D: TRBD1; DNA: TGTGCCAGCAGCCCAAAACCGGGACAGCTGAACACTGAAGCTTTCTTT; CDR3: CASSPKPGQLNTEAFF
V: TRBV7-3; J: TRBJ1-2; size: many; D: -; DNA: TGTGCCAGCAGGTTCCTGCCCCGGGGGGACTATGGCTACACCTTC; CDR3: CASRFLPRGDYGYTF
V: TRBV18; J: TRBJ1-1; size: few; D: -; DNA: TGTGCCAGCTCACGCGGGCAAATGAACACTGAAGCTTTCTTT; CDR3: CASSRGQMNTEAFF
V: TRBV5-4; J: TRBJ2-7; size: -; D: -; DNA: TGTGCCAGCAGGCCCTCCCGACATGCCGAGCAGTACTTC; CDR3: CASRPSRHAEQYF
V: TRBV25-1; J: TRBJ2-2; size: many; D: -; DNA: TGTGCCAGCAGTGGGCTAACAGGGAAGGTCGGGGAGCTGTTTTTT; CDR3: CASSGLTGKVGELFF
V: TRBV10-2; J: TRBJ2-5; size: few; D: TRBD2; DNA: TGCGCCAGCAGTGAGAGTAGCGGGGTTGGGACCCAGTACTTC; CDR3: CASSESSGVGTQYF
V: TRBV28; J: TRBJ1-2; size: few; D: TRBD1; DNA: TGTGCCAGCATCGCGGGGGGACAGCGAAACTATGGCTACACCTTC; CDR3: CASIAGGQRNYGYTF
V: TRBV9; J: TRBJ2-2; size: -; D: -; DNA: TGTGCCAGCAGCGTAGAATACGGGGCTAGCGCCGAACGTAGCACCGGGGAGCTGTTTTTT; CDR3: CASSVEYGASAERSTGELFF
V: TRBV5-1; J: TRBJ2-7; size: many; D: -; DNA: TGCGCCAGCAGCCAGGGGCGGGACGAGCAGTACTTC; CDR3: CASSQGRDEQYF
V: TRBV29-1; J: TRBJ2-3; size: -; D: -; DNA: TGCAGTATTAAAGGAATTACCACAGATACGCAGTATTTT; CDR3: CSIKGITTDTQYF
V: TRBV10-3; J: TRBJ2-7; size: many; D: TRBD2; DNA: TGTGCCATCAGGACGGGGGGCTCCTACGAGCAGTACTTC; CDR3: CAIRTGGSYEQYF
V: TRBV7-2; J: TRBJ2-5; size: few; D: -; DNA: TGTGCCAGCAGCTCGACCCAGGGGAGGGCCCAGTACTTC; CDR3: CASSSTQGRAQYF
V: TRBV12-3/TRBV12-4; J: TRBJ2-5; size: many; D: TRBD2; DNA: TGTGCCAGCAGCACGGGACTAGCGGCTCAAGAGACCCAGTACTTC; CDR3: CASSTGLAAQETQYF